Reported below is one TCR beta chain. The table came from immunoSEQ multiplex PCR; TCRdb's copy has only in-frame clones and leaves some out. This table holds over 75,000 clones, 90% found once. This CDR3 spans 14 amino acids. V shed 3 bases and J shed 4 bases, with 9 bases lying between them. Germline V lookup: CDR1 SGHTA, CDR2 FQGNSA. This sample stems from a study of blood T cell repertoires in COVID-19. Background on the study: Material from acute and convalescent COVID-19 was sourced from the United States, Italy and Spain.

V usage is TRBV7-2 and J usage is TRBJ2-2, with a tentative D call TRBD2 (5 bases). This receptor was obtained from a man in his 60s with acute or convalescent COVID-19. The material sequenced was peripheral blood. The CDR3 here is CASSLSGPTGELFF. In DNA, the CDR3 is TGTGCCAGCAGCTTGAGCGGCCCCACCGGGGAGCTGTTTTTT.